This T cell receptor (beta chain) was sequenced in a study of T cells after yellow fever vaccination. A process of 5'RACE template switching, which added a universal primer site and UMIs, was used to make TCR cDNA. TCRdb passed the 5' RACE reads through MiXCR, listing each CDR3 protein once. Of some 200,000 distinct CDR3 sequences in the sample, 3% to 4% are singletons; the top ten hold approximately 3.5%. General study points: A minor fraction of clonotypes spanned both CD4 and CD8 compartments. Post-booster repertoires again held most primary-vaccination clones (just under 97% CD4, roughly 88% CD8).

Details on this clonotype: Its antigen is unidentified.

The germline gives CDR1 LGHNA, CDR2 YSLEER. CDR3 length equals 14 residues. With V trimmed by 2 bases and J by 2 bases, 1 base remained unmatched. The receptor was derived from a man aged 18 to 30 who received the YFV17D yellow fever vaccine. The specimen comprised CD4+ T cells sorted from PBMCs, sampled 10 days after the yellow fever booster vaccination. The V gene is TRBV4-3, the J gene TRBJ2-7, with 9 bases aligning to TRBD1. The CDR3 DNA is TGCGCCAGCAGCCAACGGGACAGGGCCTACGAGCAGTACTTC. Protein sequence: CASSQRDRAYEQYF.